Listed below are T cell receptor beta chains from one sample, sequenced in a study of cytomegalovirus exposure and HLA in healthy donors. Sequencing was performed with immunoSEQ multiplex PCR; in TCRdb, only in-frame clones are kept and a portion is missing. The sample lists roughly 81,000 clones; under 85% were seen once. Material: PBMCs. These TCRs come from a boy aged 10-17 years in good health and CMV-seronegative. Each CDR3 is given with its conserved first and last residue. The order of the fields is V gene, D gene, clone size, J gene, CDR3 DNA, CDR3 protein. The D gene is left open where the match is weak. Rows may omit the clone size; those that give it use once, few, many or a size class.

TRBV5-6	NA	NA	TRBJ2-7	TGTGCCAGCAGCTGGGGGGAGAGCATCTACGAGCAGTACTTC	CASSWGESIYEQYF
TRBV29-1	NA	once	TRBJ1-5	TGCAGCGTCGGACAAAGCAATCAGCCCCAGCATTTT	CSVGQSNQPQHF
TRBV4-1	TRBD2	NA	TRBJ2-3	TGCGCCAGCAGCCAAGAAATAGGAGGCGGGAGAACAGATACGCAGTATTTT	CASSQEIGGGRTDTQYF
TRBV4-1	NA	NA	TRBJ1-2	TGCGCAGCCGCGGGAGACTTACGGGATGGCTACACCTTC	CAAAGDLRDGYTF
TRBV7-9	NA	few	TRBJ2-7	TGTGCCAGCAGCTTCAGGAAAACCTCAACCTACGAGCAGTACTTC	CASSFRKTSTYEQYF
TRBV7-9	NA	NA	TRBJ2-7	TGTGCCAGCAGCTTACCCCACCCCGACCAGGGAACCAGCCTCTACGAGCAGTACTTC	CASSLPHPDQGTSLYEQYF
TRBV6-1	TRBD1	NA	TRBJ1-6	TGTGCCAGCAGTGAGACAGGGGGTTCACCCCTCCACTTT	CASSETGGSPLHF
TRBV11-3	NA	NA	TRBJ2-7	TGTGCCAGCAGTCGGGGGTACGAGCAGTACTTC	CASSRGYEQYF
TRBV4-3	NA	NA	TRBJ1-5	TGCGCCAGCAGCCGACACATTGATCAGCCCCAGCATTTT	CASSRHIDQPQHF
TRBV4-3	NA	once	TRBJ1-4	TGCGCCAGCAGCCGCTCCGACAGGTCGAGAGAAAAACTGTTTTTT	CASSRSDRSREKLFF
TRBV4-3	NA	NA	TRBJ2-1	TGCGCCAGCAGCCAAGATCTGGGGCTCCAGTACAATGAGCAGTTCTTC	CASSQDLGLQYNEQFF
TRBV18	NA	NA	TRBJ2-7	TGTGCCAGCTCACCCAAGACAGGCAGCTCCTACGAGCAGTACTTC	CASSPKTGSSYEQYF
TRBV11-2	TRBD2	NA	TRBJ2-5	TGTGCCAGCAGCCGGGGACTAGCGGGAGGGGAAGAGACCCAGTACTTC	CASSRGLAGGEETQYF
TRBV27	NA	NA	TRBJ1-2	TGTGCCAGCAGTACCTTCGGGACATATGATGGCTACACCTTC	CASSTFGTYDGYTF
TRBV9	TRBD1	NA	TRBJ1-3	TGTGCCAGCAGCGCCGGACAGGGGGAGGAAAACACCATATATTTT	CASSAGQGEENTIYF
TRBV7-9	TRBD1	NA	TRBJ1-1	TGTGCCAGCAGCCCAACAATGGACAGGGGATCGGGCACTGAAGCTTTCTTT	CASSPTMDRGSGTEAFF
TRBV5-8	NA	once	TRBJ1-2	TGTGCCAGCAGCTTGGAACTCCCCACAGGGCACTATGGCTACACCTTC	CASSLELPTGHYGYTF
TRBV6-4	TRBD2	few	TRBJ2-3	TGTGCCAGCAGTGACTCGGTAGCGGGGGGCACAGATACGCAGTATTTT	CASSDSVAGGTDTQYF
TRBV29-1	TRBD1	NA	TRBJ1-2	TGCAGCGTTGATCAGGGGGTAGGCTACACCTTC	CSVDQGVGYTF
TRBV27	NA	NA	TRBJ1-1	TGTGCCAGCAGTTTAGTAGCCCGCGGCACTGAAGCTTTCTTT	CASSLVARGTEAFF
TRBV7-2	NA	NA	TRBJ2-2	TGTGCCAGCAGCTTAGTAGGCAGGGTATACACCGGGGAGCTGTTTTTT	CASSLVGRVYTGELFF
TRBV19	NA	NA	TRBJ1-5	TGTGCCAGTAGCCCGGGGGGGAGCAATCAGCCCCAGCATTTT	CASSPGGSNQPQHF
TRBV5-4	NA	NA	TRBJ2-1	TGTGCCAGCAGCACCCCCGACTCGAACAATGAGCAGTTCTTC	CASSTPDSNNEQFF
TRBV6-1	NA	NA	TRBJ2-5	TGTGCCAGCAGTGAAGGACCGGGGGAGACCCAGTACTTC	CASSEGPGETQYF
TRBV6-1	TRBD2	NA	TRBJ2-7	TGTGCCATAGGACTAGTGGGGAGGGAGCAGTACTTC	CAIGLVGREQYF
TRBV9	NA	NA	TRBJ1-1	TGTGCCAGCAGCGCAGAGACAGGATCCCGAACTGAAGCTTTCTTT	CASSAETGSRTEAFF
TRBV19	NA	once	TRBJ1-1	TGTGCCAGTAGTCCCGACAGCTCAAACACTGAAGCTTTCTTT	CASSPDSSNTEAFF
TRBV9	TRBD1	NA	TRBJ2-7	TGTGCCAGCAGCCCTTCGGACAGGGGCTACGAGCAGTACTTC	CASSPSDRGYEQYF
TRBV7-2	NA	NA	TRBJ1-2	TGTGCCAGCAGCACCAATTTCCCAGGGCTTATCTATGGCTACACCTTC	CASSTNFPGLIYGYTF
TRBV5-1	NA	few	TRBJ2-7	TGCGCCAGCAGCTTGGAGGGACTTGACGAGCAGTACTTC	CASSLEGLDEQYF
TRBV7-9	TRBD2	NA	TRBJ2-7	TGTGCCAGCAGCTCCATCGTTAGCGGGAGACCATACGAGCAGTACTTC	CASSSIVSGRPYEQYF
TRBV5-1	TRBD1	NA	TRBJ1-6	TGCGCCAGCAGCTTGGCCAGCAGGGGGGATTCACCCCTCCACTTT	CASSLASRGDSPLHF
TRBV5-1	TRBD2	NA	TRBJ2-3	TGCGCCAGCAGCCCGGGAGGCGGGTCAGATACGCAGTATTTT	CASSPGGGSDTQYF
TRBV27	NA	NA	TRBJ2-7	TGTGCCAGCAGTTCGGGACTTTCCTACGAGCAGTACTTC	CASSSGLSYEQYF
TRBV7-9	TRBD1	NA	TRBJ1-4	TGTGCCAGCAGCTCTAACAGGGGTATGGCTAATGAAAAACTGTTTTTT	CASSSNRGMANEKLFF
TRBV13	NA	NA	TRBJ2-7	TGTGCCAGCAGCCCGAGCTCCTACGAGCAGTACTTC	CASSPSSYEQYF
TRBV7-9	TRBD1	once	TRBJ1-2	TGTGCCAGCAGCCGGGGACAGCCTCTATCCGGCTACACCTTC	CASSRGQPLSGYTF
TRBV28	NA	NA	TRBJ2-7	TGTGCCAGCAGTTTATCGGGCCTTGGGAGCCAGCAGTACTTC	CASSLSGLGSQQYF
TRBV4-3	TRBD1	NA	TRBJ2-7	TGCGCCAGCAGCCAGTCCGGGACAGGCGAAACCTACGAGCAGTACTTC	CASSQSGTGETYEQYF
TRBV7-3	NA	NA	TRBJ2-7	TGTGCCAGCAGCTTAGACAGAACCTCCTCCTACGAGCAGTACTTC	CASSLDRTSSYEQYF
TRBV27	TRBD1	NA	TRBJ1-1	TGTGCCAGCAGTGATACCGGGACAGGGAAAGCTTTCTTT	CASSDTGTGKAFF